The sample holds a few counts of the clone carrying this T cell receptor (beta chain). The antigen remains undetermined. Germline-derived CDR1 and CDR2 are SGHDT and YYEEEE. The CDR3 is 13 amino acids. V was shortened by 3 bases and J by 6 bases, with 13 bases between the two germline ends. This sample is part of a study of cytomegalovirus exposure and HLA in healthy donors. Study-wide background: The 95 to 150 validation repertoires and the roughly 690 first-cohort repertoires shared a platform, a later analysis reported.

Regarding the study as a whole: First-cohort TCR clusters tended to co-occur in the 90 to 150 validation repertoires, a later analysis found.

Produced via immunoSEQ multiplex PCR; TCRdb's table is partial and in-frame only. The sample records some 250,000 clones, around 86% being singletons. This clonotype was sampled from a woman in her twenties or thirties in good health and CMV-seropositive. The chain is built from TRBV5-6 and TRBJ2-7, with a possible D match to TRBD2 (6 bases). The source material was PBMCs. For the CDR3, the DNA is TGTGCCAGCAGCTGGGGGACTCACGTCGAGCAGTACTTC. Translation gives CASSWGTHVEQYF.